Presented here are 11 T cell receptor beta chains from one specimen sequenced in a study of blood T cell repertoires in COVID-19. Clones were read by immunoSEQ multiplex PCR, and TCRdb kept only the in-frame ones, dropping some. The sample carries 200,000 to 250,000 clones, around 90% recorded once. Source material: PBMCs or T cells enriched from blood (not recorded which). These receptors all come from a woman between 50 and 59 years old with acute COVID-19.

This CDR3 is CANLIDRDANNSPLHF. CDR3 DNA: TGTGCCAACCTGATCGACAGGGACGCAAATAATTCACCCCTCCACTTT. The J gene is TRBJ1-6, the V gene TRBV9, with 7 bases identical to TRBD1. This CDR3 has 16 residues. CDR1 is SGDLS, CDR2 YYNGEE, per germline. V was pared by 9 bases and J by 5 bases, with 14 bases of the junction left unmatched.

The J gene is TRBJ1-4, the V gene TRBV7-8; D possibly corresponds to TRBD1 (6 bases). V shed 5 bases and J shed 6 bases, with 16 bases lying between them. CDR1 SGHVS and CDR2 FQNEAQ come from the germline V gene. The CDR3 has 15 amino acids. CDR3 sequence (DNA): TGTGCCAGCAGCCCAGGACAGAGAGGAGATGAAAAACTGTTTTTT. Residues: CASSPGQRGDEKLFF.

The chain employs TRBV7-3 and TRBJ1-4, with D uncertain. CDR1 is SGHTA and CDR2 is FQGTGA in the germline V gene. This CDR3 has 17 amino acids. The V gene lost 3 bases and the J gene lost 0 bases, with 14 bases spanning the gap. The CDR3 DNA reads TGTGCCAGCAGCTTCCTCCCTCCACTAGCAACTAATGAAAAACTGTTTTTT. The encoded protein is CASSFLPPLATNEKLFF.

The J gene is TRBJ2-7, the V gene TRBV28; the D is unclear. CDR1 is MDHEN, CDR2 SYDVKM, per germline. The length of the CDR3 is 11 residues. V was shortened by 6 bases and J by 9 bases, with 12 bases between the two germline ends. CDR3 region: CASSRLRGQYF. The CDR3 nucleotides are TGTGCCAGCAGCCGTCTGCGAGGGCAGTACTTC. Looking up the rest from reference TRBV28 and TRBJ2-7 gives the full variable domain: DVKVTQSSRYLVKRTGEKVFLECVQDMDHENMFWYRQDPGLGLRLIYFSYDVKMKEKGDIPEGYSVSREKKERFSLILESASTNQTSMYLCASSRLRGQYFGPGTRLTVT.

V is TRBV27 and J is TRBJ2-3, with a possible D match to TRBD2 (5 bases). The ends were cut back, 4 bases at V and 0 bases at J, with 14 bases in the middle. The CDR3 length is 16 residues. The germline V gene encodes CDR1 MNHEY and CDR2 SMNVEV (reference sequence). CDR3 sequence reads: CASSYKSGLSTDTQYF. In DNA, the CDR3 is TGTGCCAGCAGTTATAAGAGCGGCCTTAGCACAGATACGCAGTATTTT.

The rearrangement uses TRBV5-8 and TRBJ1-5, with 10 bases identical to TRBD1. The ends lost 3 bases at V and 6 bases at J; junction bases unmatched: 12. Germline assignment: CDR1 SGHTS and CDR2 YDEGEE. This CDR3 is built from 17 residues. CDR3 residues: CASSSDRDRGFPQPQHF. In nucleotides, the CDR3 is TGTGCCAGCAGCTCCGACCGGGACAGGGGCTTCCCTCAGCCCCAGCATTTT.

The chain employs TRBV9 and TRBJ2-5; 9 bases align to TRBD2. CDR3 length: 15 residues. The germline gives CDR1 SGDLS, CDR2 YYNGEE. V gave up 3 bases and J gave up 4 bases; unmatched junction bases: 7. CDR3 sequence: CASSARLADRETQYF. CDR3 coding DNA: TGTGCCAGCAGCGCCAGACTAGCGGACAGAGAGACCCAGTACTTC.

The J gene is TRBJ2-3, the V gene TRBV28; tentative D call: TRBD2 (6 bases). This CDR3 contains 16 residues. Between the trimmed V and J ends, which lost 6 bases and 1 base, there was a span of 17 bases. Per the germline V gene, CDR1 is MDHEN and CDR2 is SYDVKM. The CDR3 loop is CASRNSLGTRTDTQYF. CDR3 in DNA: TGTGCCAGCAGGAACTCCTTGGGGACTCGCACAGATACGCAGTATTTT.

This rearrangement joins TRBV28 to TRBJ1-6, with 9 nucleotides matching TRBD1. Per germline, CDR1 MDHEN and CDR2 SYDVKM. CDR3 length: 15 amino acids. Trimming took 5 bases from V and 7 from J; bases not matched to a gene: 6. CDR3 amino acids: CASSRTGGGNSPLHF. CDR3 in DNA: TGTGCCAGCAGTCGAACAGGGGGCGGCAATTCACCCCTCCACTTT.

This rearrangement joins TRBV5-1 to TRBJ2-3; tentative D call: TRBD2 (5 bases). The CDR3 extends over 15 amino acids. V lost 4 bases, J lost 3 bases, and 15 bases lay in between. Germline CDR1 and CDR2: SGHRS and YFSETQ. The CDR3 region has the DNA TGCGCCAGCAGCCCGTCGACTATCAGTACAGATACGCAGTATTTT. Protein: CASSPSTISTDTQYF.

The V and J genes are TRBV4-2 and TRBJ2-7; D unclear. The length of the CDR3 is 13 residues. Per germline, CDR1 LGHNA and CDR2 YNFKEQ. Trimming shortened V by 1 base and J by 3 bases, and 7 bases separated the two germline ends. For the CDR3, the DNA is TGTGCCAGCAGCCAAGGAGATAGCTACGAGCAGTACTTC. Translated: CASSQGDSYEQYF.